This T cell receptor beta chain was observed in a study of cytotoxic CD8 clonotypes in ibrutinib-treated CLL. CDR3 length: 15 amino acids. Trimming removed 1 base at V and 6 bases at J, with 14 bases between. Germline CDR1 SGHNT, CDR2 YENEEA. Profiled with immunoSEQ multiplex PCR; TCRdb holds only in-frame clones, not every one. The data show about 130,000 clones, with roughly 83% seen just once and 9.5% to 15% held by the top ten. General observations from the study: The public clonotypes identified were infrequent and showed contraction or stability on treatment.

Details on this clone: What it binds is unknown.

The J gene is TRBJ2-3, the V gene TRBV11-3; the D gene is possibly TRBD1 (5 bases). The clonotype comes from a human donor with chronic lymphocytic leukemia. Sequenced here: PBMCs, sampled after 12 months of ibrutinib treatment. This chain's CDR3 is CASSLGDSELDTQYF. The CDR3 DNA is TGTGCCAGCAGCTTAGGAGACAGCGAGCTCGATACGCAGTATTTT.